The rows below give T cell receptor beta chains drawn from one sample of a study of blood T cell repertoires in COVID-19. Assay used: immunoSEQ multiplex PCR; TCRdb lists only in-frame clones, some missing. Of under 300,000 clones in the sample, 75% to 90% are singletons; the top ten hold around 2%. The source material was peripheral blood. The receptors come from a man aged 50-60 years with acute or convalescent COVID-19. Each CDR3 is given with its conserved first and last residue. A D gene is named only where the DNA matches it firmly. Where a row states a size, it is once, few, many or the class of an expanded clone; other rows omit it.

v_call,d_call,clone_size,cdr3_length,j_call,cdr3_nt,cdr3_aa
TRBV27,NA,NA,13,TRBJ2-5,TGTGCCAGCAGTTTCGGAGGGCGGGAGACCCAGTACTTC,CASSFGGRETQYF
TRBV27,TRBD1,NA,14,TRBJ2-2,TGTGCCAGCAGCACAGGGGAAGGCACCGGGGAGCTGTTTTTT,CASSTGEGTGELFF
TRBV3-1/TRBV3-2,NA,once,18,TRBJ1-1,TGTGCCAGCAGCCAGTCCTGGAGGGACGGAACAAGGGACACTGAAGCTTTCTTT,CASSQSWRDGTRDTEAFF
TRBV27,TRBD2,NA,14,TRBJ2-7,TGTGCCAGCAGTCGCGGGGGGGGACTGTACGAGCAGTACTTC,CASSRGGGLYEQYF
TRBV24-1,NA,NA,13,TRBJ2-5,TGTGCCACCAGTGAAAAGTTCCGGGAGACCCAGTACTTC,CATSEKFRETQYF
TRBV3-1/TRBV3-2,NA,NA,14,TRBJ1-2,TGTGCCAGCAGCCAAGATCGGGGGGCGCAGGGCTACACCTTC,CASSQDRGAQGYTF
TRBV3-1/TRBV3-2,TRBD1,NA,19,TRBJ1-2,TGTGCCAGCAGCCAAGATCTTAGGACAGGGGGCAAGAATGACTATGGCTACACCTTC,CASSQDLRTGGKNDYGYTF
TRBV19,NA,NA,15,TRBJ1-2,TGTGCCAGTAGTGCCACAGTTTCAACTAACTATGGCTACACCTTC,CASSATVSTNYGYTF
TRBV4-1,NA,NA,19,TRBJ2-2,TGCGCCAGCAGCCAAGACTCGCTACGGGGGAGGTCTTTGCCTGGGGAGCTGTTTTTT,CASSQDSLRGRSLPGELFF
TRBV7-2,NA,NA,14,TRBJ1-1,TGTGCCAGCAGCTTTGTGGGCTGGAACACTGAAGCTTTCTTT,CASSFVGWNTEAFF
TRBV6-4,NA,NA,15,TRBJ2-2,TGTGCCAGCTCCCGGGGAGGCGCGAACACCGGGGAGCTGTTTTTT,CASSRGGANTGELFF
TRBV12-3/TRBV12-4,NA,NA,12,TRBJ2-2,TGTGCCAGCAGTCACAGGGTTGGGGAGCTGTTTTTT,CASSHRVGELFF
TRBV13,TRBD1,many,15,TRBJ2-1,TGTGCCAGCAGCTCCGGGACAGGGACTTTCAATGAGCAGTTCTTC,CASSSGTGTFNEQFF